The next 3 T cell receptor beta chains were all read from a single sample in a study of blood T cell repertoires in COVID-19. Profiled with immunoSEQ multiplex PCR; TCRdb holds only in-frame clones, not every one. The sample has hundreds of thousands of clones, around 90% seen once; the top ten hold about 1.5%. Sequenced input: PBMCs or T cells enriched from blood (not recorded which). Receptors were obtained from a woman aged 18-29 years with acute COVID-19.

The chain has TRBV18 and TRBJ2-7, with TRBD1 matching 7 bases. CDR1 and CDR2 (germline): KGHSH, LQKENI. J was trimmed by 2 bases and V by 3 bases; bases with no gene match: 7. The CDR3 sequence is 15 residues long. The CDR3 region is CASSPDMGQTYEQYF. The CDR3, as DNA: TGTGCCAGCTCACCGGATATGGGACAGACCTACGAGCAGTACTTC.

The rearrangement joins TRBV5-1 to TRBJ2-7, with 7 bases that match TRBD2. Germline loops: CDR1 SGHRS, CDR2 YFSETQ. J lost 2 bases, V lost 4 bases, and 9 bases had no gene match. The CDR3 length is 15 residues. DNA of the CDR3: TGCGCCAGCAGCCCCGGAGGCGGGAGTACCTACGAGCAGTACTTC. Its translation: CASSPGGGSTYEQYF.

The chain carries TRBV30 and TRBJ1-5; maybe TRBD1 (5 bases). V lost 3 bases to trimming and J lost 4 bases, with 22 bases between them. The CDR3 runs to 17 residues. Germline assignment: CDR1 GTSNPN and CDR2 SVGIG (reference sequence). The CDR3 DNA is TGTGCCTGGAGCCCAACTTTCGGGGGATCGGGAAATCAGCCCCAGCATTTT. This codes for CAWSPTFGGSGNQPQHF.